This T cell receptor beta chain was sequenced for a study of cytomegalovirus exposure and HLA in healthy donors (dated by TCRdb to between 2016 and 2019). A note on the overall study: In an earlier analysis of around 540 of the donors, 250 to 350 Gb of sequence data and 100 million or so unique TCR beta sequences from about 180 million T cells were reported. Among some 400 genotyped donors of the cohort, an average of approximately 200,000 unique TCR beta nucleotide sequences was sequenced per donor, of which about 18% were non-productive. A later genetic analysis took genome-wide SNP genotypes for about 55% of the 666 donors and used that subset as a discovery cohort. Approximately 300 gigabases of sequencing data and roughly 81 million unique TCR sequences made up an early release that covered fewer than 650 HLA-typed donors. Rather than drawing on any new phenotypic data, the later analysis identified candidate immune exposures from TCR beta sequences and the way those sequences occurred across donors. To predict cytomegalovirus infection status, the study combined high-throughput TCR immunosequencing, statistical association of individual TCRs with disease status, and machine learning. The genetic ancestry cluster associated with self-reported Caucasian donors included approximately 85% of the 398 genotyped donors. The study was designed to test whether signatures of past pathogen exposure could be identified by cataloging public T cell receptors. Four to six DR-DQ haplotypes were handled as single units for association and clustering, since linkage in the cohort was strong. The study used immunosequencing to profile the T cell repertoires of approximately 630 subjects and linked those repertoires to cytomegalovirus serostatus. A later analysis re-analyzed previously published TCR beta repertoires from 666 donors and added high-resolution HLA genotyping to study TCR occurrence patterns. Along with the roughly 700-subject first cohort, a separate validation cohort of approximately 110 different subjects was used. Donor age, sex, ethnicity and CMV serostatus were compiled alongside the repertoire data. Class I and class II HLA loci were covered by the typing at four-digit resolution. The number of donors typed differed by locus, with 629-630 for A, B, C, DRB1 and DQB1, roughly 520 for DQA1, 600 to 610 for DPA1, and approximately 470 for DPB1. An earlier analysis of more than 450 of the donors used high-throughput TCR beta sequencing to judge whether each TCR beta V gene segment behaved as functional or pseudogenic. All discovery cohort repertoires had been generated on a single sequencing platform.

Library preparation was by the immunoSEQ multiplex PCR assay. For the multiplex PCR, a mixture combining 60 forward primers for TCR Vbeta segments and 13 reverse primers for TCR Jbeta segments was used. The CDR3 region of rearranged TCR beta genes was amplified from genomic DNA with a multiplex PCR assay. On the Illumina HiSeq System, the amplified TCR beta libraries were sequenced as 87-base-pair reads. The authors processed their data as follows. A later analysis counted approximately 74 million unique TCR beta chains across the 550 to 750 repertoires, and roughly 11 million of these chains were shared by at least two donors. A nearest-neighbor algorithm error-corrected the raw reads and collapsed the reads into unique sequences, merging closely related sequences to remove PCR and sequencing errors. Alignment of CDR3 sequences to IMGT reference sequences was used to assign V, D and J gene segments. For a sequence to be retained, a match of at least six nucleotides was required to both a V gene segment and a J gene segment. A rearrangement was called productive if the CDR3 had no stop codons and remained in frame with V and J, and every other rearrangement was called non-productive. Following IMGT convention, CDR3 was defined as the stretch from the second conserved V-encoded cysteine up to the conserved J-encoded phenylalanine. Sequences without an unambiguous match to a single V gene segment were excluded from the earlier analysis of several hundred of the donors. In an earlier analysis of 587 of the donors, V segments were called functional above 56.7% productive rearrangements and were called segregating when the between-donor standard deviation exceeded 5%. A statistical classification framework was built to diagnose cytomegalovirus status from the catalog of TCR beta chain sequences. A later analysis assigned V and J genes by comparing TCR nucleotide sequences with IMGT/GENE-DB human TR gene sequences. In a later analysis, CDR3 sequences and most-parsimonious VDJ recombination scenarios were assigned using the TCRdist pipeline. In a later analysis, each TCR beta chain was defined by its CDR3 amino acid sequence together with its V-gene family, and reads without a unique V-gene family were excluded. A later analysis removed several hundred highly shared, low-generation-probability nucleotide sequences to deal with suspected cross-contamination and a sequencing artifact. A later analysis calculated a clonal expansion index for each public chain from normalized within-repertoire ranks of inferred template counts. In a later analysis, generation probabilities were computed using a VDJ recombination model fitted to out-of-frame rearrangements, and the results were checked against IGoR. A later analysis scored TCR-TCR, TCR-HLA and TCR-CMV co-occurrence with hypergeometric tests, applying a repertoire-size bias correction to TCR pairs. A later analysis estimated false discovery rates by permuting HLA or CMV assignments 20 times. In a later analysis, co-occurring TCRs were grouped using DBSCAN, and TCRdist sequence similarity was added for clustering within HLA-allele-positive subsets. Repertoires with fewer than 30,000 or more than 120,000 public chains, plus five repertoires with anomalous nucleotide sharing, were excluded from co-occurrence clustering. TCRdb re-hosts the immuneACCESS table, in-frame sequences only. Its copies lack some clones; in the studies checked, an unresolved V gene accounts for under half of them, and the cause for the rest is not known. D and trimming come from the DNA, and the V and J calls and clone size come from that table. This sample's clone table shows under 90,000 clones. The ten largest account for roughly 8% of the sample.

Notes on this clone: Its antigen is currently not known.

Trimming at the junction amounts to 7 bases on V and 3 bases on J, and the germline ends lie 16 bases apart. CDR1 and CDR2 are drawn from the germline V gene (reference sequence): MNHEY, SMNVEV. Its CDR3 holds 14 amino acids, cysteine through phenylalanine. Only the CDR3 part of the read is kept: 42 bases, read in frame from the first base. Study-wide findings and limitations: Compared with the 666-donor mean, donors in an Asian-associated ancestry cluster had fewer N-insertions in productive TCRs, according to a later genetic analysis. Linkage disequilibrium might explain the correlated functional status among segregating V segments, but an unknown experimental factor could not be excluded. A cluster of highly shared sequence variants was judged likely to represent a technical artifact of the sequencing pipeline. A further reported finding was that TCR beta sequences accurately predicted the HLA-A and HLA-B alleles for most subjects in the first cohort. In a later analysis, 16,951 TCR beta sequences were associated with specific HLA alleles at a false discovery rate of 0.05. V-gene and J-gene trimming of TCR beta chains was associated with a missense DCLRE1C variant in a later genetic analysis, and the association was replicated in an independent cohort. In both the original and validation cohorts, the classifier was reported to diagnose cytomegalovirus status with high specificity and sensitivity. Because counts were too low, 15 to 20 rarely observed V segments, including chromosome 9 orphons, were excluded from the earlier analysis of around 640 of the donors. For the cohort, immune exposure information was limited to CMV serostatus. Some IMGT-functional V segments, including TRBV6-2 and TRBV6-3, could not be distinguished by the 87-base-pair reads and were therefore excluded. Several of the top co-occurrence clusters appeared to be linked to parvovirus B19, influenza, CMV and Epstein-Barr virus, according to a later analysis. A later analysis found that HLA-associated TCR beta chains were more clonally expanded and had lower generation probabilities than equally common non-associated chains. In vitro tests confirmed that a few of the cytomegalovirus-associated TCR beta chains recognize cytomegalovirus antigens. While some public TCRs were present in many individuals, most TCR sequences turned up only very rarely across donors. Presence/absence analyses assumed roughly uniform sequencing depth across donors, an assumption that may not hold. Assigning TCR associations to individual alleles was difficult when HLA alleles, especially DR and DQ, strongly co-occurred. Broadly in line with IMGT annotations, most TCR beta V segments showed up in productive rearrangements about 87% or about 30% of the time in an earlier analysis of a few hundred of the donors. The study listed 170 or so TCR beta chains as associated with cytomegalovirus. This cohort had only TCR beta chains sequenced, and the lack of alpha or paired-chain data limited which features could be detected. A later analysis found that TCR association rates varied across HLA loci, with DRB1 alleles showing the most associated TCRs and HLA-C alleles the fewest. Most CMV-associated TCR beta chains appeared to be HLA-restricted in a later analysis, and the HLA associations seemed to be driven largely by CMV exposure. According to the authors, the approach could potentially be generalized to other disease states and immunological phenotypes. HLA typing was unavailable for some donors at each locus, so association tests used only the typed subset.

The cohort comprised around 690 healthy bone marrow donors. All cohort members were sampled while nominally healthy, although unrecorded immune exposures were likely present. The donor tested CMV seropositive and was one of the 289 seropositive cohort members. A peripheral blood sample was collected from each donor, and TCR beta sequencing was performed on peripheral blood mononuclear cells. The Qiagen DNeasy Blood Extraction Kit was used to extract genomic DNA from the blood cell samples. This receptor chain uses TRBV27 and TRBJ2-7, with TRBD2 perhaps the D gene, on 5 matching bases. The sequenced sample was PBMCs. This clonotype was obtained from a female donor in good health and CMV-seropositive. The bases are TGTGCCAGCACCTCCCTCGGGAACTACTACGAGCAGTACTTC. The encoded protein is CASTSLGNYYEQYF.